The rows below give T cell receptor beta chains drawn from one sample of a study of CD8 T cells in ankylosing spondylitis. TCRdb re-derived calls from the 5' RACE reads in MiXCR, one entry per CDR3 protein. The sample holds some 250,000 distinct CDR3 sequences, 9.5% to 12% seen once. The sequenced material came from blood, either unsorted or a sorted T cell fraction (not recorded which). The receptor source for this set is a male donor with ankylosing spondylitis or in good health (not recorded which). Both conserved end residues are part of each CDR3. The D gene is left open where the match is weak. Clone size is not always given. Where it is, it says once, few, many or a class for expanded clones.

v_call	j_call	d_call	clone_size	cdr3_aa	cdr3_nt
TRBV6-4	TRBJ2-1	-	many	CASSDEIMGNEQFF	TGTGCCAGCAGTGACGAGATCATGGGCAATGAGCAGTTCTTC
TRBV4-1	TRBJ2-1	-	-	CASSLSQNNEQFF	TGCGCCAGCAGCCTTTCTCAGAACAATGAGCAGTTCTTC
TRBV20-1	TRBJ2-3	TRBD2	-	CTARGAGGSSDTQYF	TGCACTGCTAGGGGGGCGGGGGGTTCTTCAGATACGCAGTATTTT
TRBV30	TRBJ1-1	TRBD1	-	CAWSSGGKTEAFF	TGTGCCTGGAGTTCAGGGGGAAAGACTGAAGCTTTCTTT
TRBV12-3/TRBV12-4	TRBJ2-1	TRBD2	few	CASRASGSDNEQFF	TGTGCCAGCAGGGCTAGCGGGAGCGACAATGAGCAGTTCTTC
TRBV20-1	TRBJ1-4	-	many	CSARELTFRQLNEKLFF	TGCAGTGCTAGAGAGCTTACATTCAGACAGCTAAATGAAAAACTGTTTTTT
TRBV28	TRBJ2-2	-	-	CASSTYSSGVVLTGELFF	TGTGCCAGCTCTACTTATTCCTCAGGAGTAGTTTTGACCGGGGAGCTGTTTTTT
TRBV20-1	TRBJ1-4	-	many	CSAFDSNNEKLFF	TGCAGTGCATTTGACAGTAATAATGAAAAACTGTTTTTT
TRBV24-1	TRBJ2-1	-	many	CATSDPGTPYNEQFF	TGTGCCACCAGTGATCCCGGGACTCCGTACAATGAGCAGTTCTTC
TRBV12-3/TRBV12-4	TRBJ2-1	TRBD2	many	CASSFLGLAEYNEQFF	TGTGCCAGCAGTTTTTTGGGACTAGCCGAGTACAATGAGCAGTTCTTC
TRBV5-5	TRBJ2-1	-	many	CASSLPSLNGEQFF	TGTGCCAGCAGCTTGCCCTCCTTAAATGGTGAGCAGTTCTTC
TRBV20-1	TRBJ1-5	-	many	CSARDKGRVDQPQHF	TGCAGTGCTAGAGATAAGGGCAGGGTTGATCAGCCCCAGCATTTT
TRBV12-3/TRBV12-4	TRBJ2-1	-	few	CASSPVGRGPYNEQFF	TGTGCCAGCAGTCCGGTGGGGCGGGGGCCGTACAATGAGCAGTTCTTC
TRBV6-4	TRBJ1-2	-	-	CASSPSPANNYGYTF	TGTGCCAGCAGTCCCAGCCCCGCCAATAACTATGGCTACACCTTC
TRBV30	TRBJ1-1	-	once	CAWSPSAYTEAFF	TGTGCCTGGAGTCCCTCAGCTTACACTGAAGCTTTCTTT
TRBV20-1	TRBJ1-4	-	-	CSAHAPGSGGEKLFF	TGCAGTGCCCACGCTCCCGGCTCCGGTGGCGAAAAACTGTTTTTT
TRBV20-1	TRBJ2-7	TRBD1	-	CSARDPRTGVNEQYF	TGCAGTGCTAGAGATCCCCGGACAGGAGTTAACGAGCAGTACTTC
TRBV2	TRBJ2-1	-	-	CASSGKDTVYLSYNEQFF	TGTGCCAGCAGTGGTAAGGACACCGTGTACCTATCCTACAATGAGCAGTTCTTC
TRBV5-1	TRBJ2-5	-	many	CASRTGIQETQYF	TGCGCCAGCAGAACCGGGATTCAAGAGACCCAGTACTTC
TRBV29-1	TRBJ2-1	TRBD2	many	CSAVGTSVFF	TGCAGCGCCGTGGGGACTAGCGTGTTCTTC
TRBV5-5	TRBJ2-2	-	many	CASSSRLGTGELFF	TGTGCCAGCAGCTCGCGGCTGGGAACCGGGGAGCTGTTTTTT
TRBV5-5	TRBJ2-5	-	many	CASSLLARGETQYF	TGTGCCAGCAGCTTGTTGGCCAGAGGTGAGACCCAGTACTTC
TRBV6-5	TRBJ1-2	-	many	CASSSGRKFGYTF	TGTGCCAGCAGTTCGGGTAGGAAGTTCGGCTACACCTTC
TRBV11-2	TRBJ1-1	-	-	CASSFSREGEAFF	TGTGCCAGCAGCTTCTCCAGGGAGGGTGAAGCTTTCTTT
TRBV20-1	TRBJ2-4	TRBD2	many	CSARPGRDIQYF	TGCAGTGCTAGACCCGGGAGGGACATTCAGTACTTC
TRBV5-1	TRBJ2-7	-	many	CASRAESYEQYF	TGCGCCAGCAGAGCGGAGTCCTACGAGCAGTACTTC
TRBV5-6	TRBJ2-1	TRBD2	-	CASGGRVEQFF	TGTGCCAGCGGGGGGAGGGTTGAGCAGTTCTTC
TRBV20-1	TRBJ2-3	-	many	CSARVGATTDTQYF	TGCAGTGCTAGAGTCGGCGCCACCACAGATACGCAGTATTTT
TRBV5-1	TRBJ2-3	-	many	CASSLGASISTDTQYF	TGCGCCAGCAGCTTGGGGGCCAGCATCAGCACAGATACGCAGTATTTT
TRBV29-1	TRBJ2-7	-	many	CSVEVPREHAYEQYF	TGCAGCGTTGAAGTGCCTAGGGAGCACGCCTACGAGCAGTACTTC
TRBV20-1	TRBJ2-1	-	many	CSATPRTGLFEQFF	TGCAGTGCTACACCCCGGACGGGACTTTTTGAGCAGTTCTTC
TRBV11-2	TRBJ2-7	TRBD2	many	CASSLDPAGGIQYF	TGTGCCAGCAGCTTAGATCCAGCGGGAGGTATCCAGTACTTC
TRBV24-1	TRBJ2-1	-	many	CATSSFRGEQFF	TGTGCCACCAGTAGTTTCCGGGGTGAGCAGTTCTTC
TRBV20-1	TRBJ2-5	-	-	CSARAGAEGQRETQYF	TGCAGTGCTAGAGCCGGTGCAGAAGGGCAACGGGAGACCCAGTACTTC
TRBV29-1	TRBJ2-3	TRBD2	few	CSVEWLAGLVSTDTQYF	TGCAGCGTTGAGTGGCTAGCGGGATTAGTTAGCACAGATACGCAGTATTTT
TRBV12-3/TRBV12-4	TRBJ1-4	-	-	CASSPGQRRLFF	TGTGCCAGCAGCCCAGGACAGAGGAGACTGTTTTTT
TRBV5-6	TRBJ2-2	-	many	CASSFGLDTGELFF	TGTGCCAGCAGTTTCGGACTGGACACCGGGGAGCTGTTTTTT
TRBV20-1	TRBJ2-1	TRBD2	once	CSAQKTSGGVVNEQFF	TGCAGTGCTCAAAAGACTAGCGGGGGGGTCGTAAATGAGCAGTTCTTC
TRBV6-1	TRBJ2-7	TRBD2	-	CASRRTSAAYEQYF	TGTGCCAGCAGACGGACTAGCGCTGCCTACGAGCAGTACTTC
TRBV4-2	TRBJ2-2	-	many	CASSQGGQNTGELFF	TGTGCCAGCAGCCAAGGGGGACAGAACACCGGGGAGCTGTTTTTT
TRBV4-1	TRBJ1-1	-	many	CASSLLWRGDTEAFF	TGCGCCAGCAGCCTACTGTGGCGCGGCGACACTGAAGCTTTCTTT
TRBV12-3/TRBV12-4	TRBJ2-3	TRBD2	few	CASCGAARGAGDTQYF	TGTGCCAGCTGCGGGGCGGCGCGGGGGGCGGGAGATACGCAGTATTTT
TRBV5-1	TRBJ1-1	TRBD1	many	CASSHGDRGGEAFF	TGCGCCAGCAGCCACGGGGACAGGGGAGGTGAAGCTTTCTTT
TRBV27	TRBJ1-2	-	many	CASSSNNRPRVDYGYTF	TGTGCCAGCAGTTCCAATAACCGACCTAGGGTTGACTATGGCTACACCTTC
TRBV24-1	TRBJ1-1	-	few	CATSDPRVAEAFF	TGTGCCACCAGTGACCCACGGGTGGCTGAAGCTTTCTTT
TRBV6-5	TRBJ1-2	-	many	CASSSLYYGYTF	TGTGCCAGCAGTTCCCTTTACTATGGCTACACCTTC
TRBV12-3/TRBV12-4	TRBJ2-1	TRBD2	many	CASSLARGGRDEQFF	TGTGCCAGCAGTTTAGCGCGGGGGGGCCGCGATGAGCAGTTCTTC
TRBV11-1	TRBJ2-1	TRBD1	few	CASSFNPGQGDF	TGTGCCAGCAGCTTTAACCCGGGACAGGGAGACTTC
TRBV29-1	TRBJ2-3	-	few	CSAGRGDTQYF	TGCAGCGCCGGTCGGGGGGATACGCAGTATTTT
TRBV5-1	TRBJ1-5	-	many	CASSLEGAAGQPQHF	TGCGCCAGCAGCTTGGAGGGCGCTGCAGGACAGCCCCAGCATTTT
TRBV7-3	TRBJ1-5	-	many	CASSLRQSPQHF	TGTGCCAGCAGCTTGCGACAGTCGCCCCAGCATTTT
TRBV12-3/TRBV12-4	TRBJ2-5	TRBD1	many	CASSLGDRDQETQYF	TGTGCCAGCAGTTTAGGGGACAGGGACCAAGAGACCCAGTACTTC
TRBV29-1	TRBJ2-5	-	many	CSVELGNVETQYF	TGCAGCGTTGAGCTGGGGAACGTCGAGACCCAGTACTTC
TRBV12-3/TRBV12-4	TRBJ1-2	TRBD1	-	CASSFGTAGRTGYGYTF	TGTGCCAGCAGTTTCGGGACAGCAGGACGGACGGGATATGGCTACACCTTC
TRBV15	TRBJ2-1	-	-	CATSRAGYNEQFF	TGTGCCACCAGCAGAGCAGGCTACAATGAGCAGTTCTTC
TRBV19	TRBJ2-5	-	few	CASGNLGNQETQYF	TGTGCCAGTGGTAACTTGGGGAACCAAGAGACCCAGTACTTC
TRBV12-3/TRBV12-4	TRBJ2-7	TRBD2	-	CASTPGAGGIEQYF	TGTGCCAGCACCCCCGGAGCGGGAGGGATCGAGCAGTACTTC